This is a list of T cell receptor beta chains from one sample in a study of graft-versus-host responses after intestinal transplantation. TCRdb's table, derived via immunoSEQ multiplex PCR, lists solely in-frame clones and lacks some. Altogether around 95,000 clones are present, more than 75% being singletons, with the ten largest covering 0.95%. Their target antigens are unknown. The sequencing here drew on unstimulated CD4+ T cells sorted from spleen or lymph node cells, taken before transplant. Every receptor here comes from a human donor who was the organ donor for an intestinal transplant. Both conserved end residues are part of each CDR3. The D gene is left open where the match is weak. The listing skips clone size in some rows; elsewhere it reads once, few, many or a size class.

NA	TRBD1	TRBV19	TRBJ1-6	CASSIGGGNSPLHF	TGTGCCAGTAGCATAGGGGGCGGTAATTCACCCCTCCACTTT
once	TRBD2	TRBV5-4	TRBJ2-5	CASSPGSGGNGETQYF	TGTGCCAGCAGCCCCGGCTCCGGGGGGAATGGGGAGACCCAGTACTTC
NA	NA	TRBV5-4	TRBJ1-2	CASSLGGTIYGYTF	TGTGCCAGCAGCTTGGGGGGGACAATTTATGGCTACACCTTC
NA	NA	TRBV18	TRBJ1-1	CASSPRMSGYDTEAFF	TGTGCCAGCTCACCACGAATGTCAGGGTATGACACTGAAGCTTTCTTT
NA	NA	TRBV30	TRBJ2-7	CAWSGGLIYEQYF	TGTGCCTGGAGTGGAGGTCTGATCTACGAGCAGTACTTC
NA	TRBD2	TRBV28	TRBJ2-3	CASSLTTSGSTDTQYF	TGTGCCAGCAGTTTGACGACTAGCGGGAGCACAGATACGCAGTATTTT
NA	TRBD2	TRBV6-6	TRBJ2-1	CATMVSGGPYNEQFF	TGTGCCACTATGGTTAGCGGGGGCCCATACAATGAGCAGTTCTTC
few	NA	TRBV18	TRBJ1-6	CASSPPQGGNSPLHF	TGTGCCAGCTCACCACCGCAGGGCGGTAATTCACCCCTCCACTTT
NA	TRBD1	TRBV5-4	TRBJ2-3	CASSTRTGVFTDTQYF	TGTGCCAGCAGCACCCGGACAGGGGTTTTCACAGATACGCAGTATTTT
NA	NA	TRBV7-3	TRBJ2-7	CASSLTGTYEQYF	TGTGCCAGCAGCTTAACGGGAACCTACGAGCAGTACTTC
NA	NA	TRBV11-2	TRBJ1-1	CASSLARGVGTEAFF	TGTGCCAGCAGCTTAGCGAGAGGGGTCGGCACTGAAGCTTTCTTT
NA	TRBD1	TRBV6-5	TRBJ2-7	CASSYSGTGVYEQYF	TGTGCCAGCAGTTACTCTGGGACAGGGGTCTACGAGCAGTACTTC
NA	NA	TRBV7-9	TRBJ2-3	CASVEGLADRTDTQYF	TGTGCCAGCGTCGAGGGCCTAGCAGATCGCACAGATACGCAGTATTTT
NA	NA	TRBV30	TRBJ2-1	CAWDTRPLYNEQFF	TGTGCCTGGGATACTCGTCCTCTCTACAATGAGCAGTTCTTC
few	NA	TRBV28	TRBJ2-7	CASSLWGSQYF	TGTGCCAGCAGTTTATGGGGATCCCAGTACTTC
NA	NA	TRBV9	TRBJ1-4	CASSARTDFNEKLFF	TGTGCCAGCAGCGCGCGGACGGATTTTAATGAAAAACTGTTTTTT
NA	NA	TRBV30	TRBJ1-5	CAWTEGEGRNQPQHF	TGTGCCTGGACCGAGGGGGAGGGTAGGAATCAGCCCCAGCATTTT
NA	NA	TRBV7-8	TRBJ1-4	CASSPASEKLFF	TGTGCCAGCAGCCCTGCTTCTGAAAAACTGTTTTTT
NA	TRBD1	TRBV10-3	TRBJ1-5	CAIGQGNQPQHF	TGTGCCATCGGACAGGGCAATCAGCCCCAGCATTTT
NA	NA	TRBV5-1	TRBJ1-3	CASSPGASVSGNTIYF	TGCGCCAGCAGCCCTGGGGCCTCGGTCTCTGGAAACACCATATATTTT
NA	TRBD2	TRBV10-3	TRBJ2-5	CAISPGLAGGQETQYF	TGTGCCATCAGTCCTGGACTAGCGGGGGGCCAAGAGACCCAGTACTTC
once	TRBD2	TRBV5-1	TRBJ2-1	CASSLAGGGNHNEQFF	TGCGCCAGCAGCTTGGCCGGCGGGGGGAACCACAATGAGCAGTTCTTC
few	NA	TRBV6-1	TRBJ2-1	CASSEAPNEQFF	TGTGCCAGCAGTGAAGCGCCGAATGAGCAGTTCTTC
NA	NA	TRBV30	TRBJ1-6	CAWRPFRTSPLHF	TGTGCCTGGAGACCTTTCAGGACCTCACCCCTCCACTTT